Listed here is a single T cell receptor beta chain. Its matching antigen is unknown. Germline values: CDR1 SGHKS, CDR2 YYEKEE (reference sequence). V lost 2 bases and J lost 6, with 11 bases in between. CDR3 size: 13 residues. These data come from a study of cytomegalovirus exposure and HLA in healthy donors. General study results and limits: An analysis done earlier found most TCR beta V segments productive about 87% or about 30% of the time. In a later analysis, HLA-associated beta chains showed higher expansion and lower generation probabilities than comparable chains.

In the PCR, 60 Vbeta and 13 Jbeta primers were used. TCRdb's table, derived via immunoSEQ multiplex PCR, lists solely in-frame clones and lacks some. Of 130,000 or so clones listed, about three fifths were seen once; the top ten hold about 8.9%. The source of this sequence is a middle-aged woman in good health and CMV-seropositive. Material for sequencing was PBMCs. The rearrangement links TRBV5-5 to TRBJ2-5, with D tentatively TRBD1 (6 bases). CDR3 nucleotide sequence: TGTGCCAGCAGCTTTTCAGGGGAGAAGACCCAGTACTTC. This codes for CASSFSGEKTQYF.